The subject of this entry is one TCR beta chain. Antigen unknown. This entry belongs to a study of cytomegalovirus exposure and HLA in healthy donors. Study-wide findings and caveats: Reports described diagnosis of cytomegalovirus status by the classifier as highly specific and sensitive.

PCR was performed using 60 Vbeta and 13 Jbeta primers. Using immunoSEQ multiplex PCR, the repertoire was profiled, and TCRdb retains in-frame clones only, with some absent. The table has roughly 250,000 clones, 75% to 90% seen once. Unmatched junction bases numbered 19, after V lost 5 bases and J lost 8 bases. The CDR3 has 16 residues. CDR1 is GTSNPN and CDR2 is SVGIG in the germline V gene (reference sequence). Material: PBMCs. J is TRBJ1-2 and V is TRBV30; TRBD1 matches at 8 bases. This clonotype was obtained from a girl aged 2-9 years in good health and CMV-seronegative. The CDR3 DNA follows: TGTGCCTGGGGTCCCTACCAAGGGGGACAGGCCCACGGCTACACCTTC. It is translated as CAWGPYQGGQAHGYTF.